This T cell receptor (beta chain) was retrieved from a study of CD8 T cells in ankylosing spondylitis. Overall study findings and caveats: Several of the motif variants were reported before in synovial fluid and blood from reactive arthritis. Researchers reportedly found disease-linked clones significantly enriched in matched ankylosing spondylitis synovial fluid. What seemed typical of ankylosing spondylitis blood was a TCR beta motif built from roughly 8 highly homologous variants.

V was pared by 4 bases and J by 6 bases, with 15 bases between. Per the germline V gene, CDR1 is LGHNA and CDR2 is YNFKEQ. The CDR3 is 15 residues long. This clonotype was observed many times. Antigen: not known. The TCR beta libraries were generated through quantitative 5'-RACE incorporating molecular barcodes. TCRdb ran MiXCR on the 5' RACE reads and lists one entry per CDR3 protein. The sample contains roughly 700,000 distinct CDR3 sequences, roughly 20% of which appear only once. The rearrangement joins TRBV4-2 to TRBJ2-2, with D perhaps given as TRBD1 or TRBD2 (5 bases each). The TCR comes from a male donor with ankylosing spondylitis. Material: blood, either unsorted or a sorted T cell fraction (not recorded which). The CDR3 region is CASSPRGQEAGELFF. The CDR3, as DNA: TGTGCCAGCAGCCCCCGGGGCCAAGAAGCCGGGGAGCTGTTTTTT.